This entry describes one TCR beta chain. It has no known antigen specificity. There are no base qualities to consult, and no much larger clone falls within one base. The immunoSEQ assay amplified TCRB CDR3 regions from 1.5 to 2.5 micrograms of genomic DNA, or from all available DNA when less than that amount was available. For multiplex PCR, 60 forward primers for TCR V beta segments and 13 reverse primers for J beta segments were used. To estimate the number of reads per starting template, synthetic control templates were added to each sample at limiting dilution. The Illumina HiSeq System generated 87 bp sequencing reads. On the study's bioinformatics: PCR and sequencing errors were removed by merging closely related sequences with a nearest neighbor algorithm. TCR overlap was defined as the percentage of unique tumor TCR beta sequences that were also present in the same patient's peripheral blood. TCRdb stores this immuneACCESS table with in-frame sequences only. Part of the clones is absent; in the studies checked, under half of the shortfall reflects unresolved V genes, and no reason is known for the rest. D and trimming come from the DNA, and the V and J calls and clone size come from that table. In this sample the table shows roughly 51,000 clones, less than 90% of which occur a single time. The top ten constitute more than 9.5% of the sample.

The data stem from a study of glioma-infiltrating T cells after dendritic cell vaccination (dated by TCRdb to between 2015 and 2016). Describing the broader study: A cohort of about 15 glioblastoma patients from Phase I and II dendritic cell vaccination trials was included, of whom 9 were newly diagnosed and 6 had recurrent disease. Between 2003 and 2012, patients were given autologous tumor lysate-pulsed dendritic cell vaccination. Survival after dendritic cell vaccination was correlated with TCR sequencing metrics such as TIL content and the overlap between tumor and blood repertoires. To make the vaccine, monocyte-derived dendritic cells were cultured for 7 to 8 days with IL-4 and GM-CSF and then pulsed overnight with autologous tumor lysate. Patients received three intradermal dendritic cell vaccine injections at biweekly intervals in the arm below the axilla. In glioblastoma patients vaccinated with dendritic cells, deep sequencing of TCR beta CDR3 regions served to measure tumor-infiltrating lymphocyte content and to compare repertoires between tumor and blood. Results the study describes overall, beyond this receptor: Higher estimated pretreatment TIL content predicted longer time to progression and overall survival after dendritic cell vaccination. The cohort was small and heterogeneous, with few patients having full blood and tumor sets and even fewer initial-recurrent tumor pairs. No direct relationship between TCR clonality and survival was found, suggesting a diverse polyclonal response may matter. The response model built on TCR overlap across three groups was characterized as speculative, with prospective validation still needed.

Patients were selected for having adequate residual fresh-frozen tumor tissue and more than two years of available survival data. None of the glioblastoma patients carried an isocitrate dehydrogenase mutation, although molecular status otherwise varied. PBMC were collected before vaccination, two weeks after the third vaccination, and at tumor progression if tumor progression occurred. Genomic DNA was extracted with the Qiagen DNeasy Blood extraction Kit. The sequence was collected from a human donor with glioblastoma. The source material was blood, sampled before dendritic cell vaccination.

The nucleotide sequence reads TGTGCCTGGAGTGGACTAGCGGGGGGCCAAATCGTGGCTTTACAAGAGACCCAGTACTTC. Its protein product is CAWSGLAGGQIVALQETQYF. The V gene is TRBV30 and the J gene is TRBJ2-5; TRBD2 agrees with 13 junctional bases. CDR1 and CDR2 are read off the germline V gene (reference sequence) as GTSNPN and SVGIG. Clipping removes 1 base from V and 2 bases from J, with 16 as the unmatched junction base count. The CDR3, cysteine through phenylalanine, is 20 amino acids long. Only the CDR3 region is kept as DNA, spanning 60 bases read in frame from base 1. Reference TRBV30 and TRBJ2-5 genes cover what lies past the CDR3, so the full variable domain is SQTIHQWPATLVQPVGSPLSLECTVEGTSNPNLYWYRQAAGRGLQLLFYSVGIGQISSEVPQNLSASRPQDRQFILSSKKLLLSDSGFYLCAWSGLAGGQIVALQETQYFGPGTRLLVL.